This T cell receptor beta chain was sequenced for a study of shared clonotypes between healthy human individuals. The overall study: CD4 naive cells filled three plates per donor, CD4 memory three, CD8 naive two and CD8 memory one.

The method was immunoSEQ multiplex PCR; TCRdb's version includes in-frame clones alone and lacks a portion of them. The sample includes about a million clones, less than 85% of them seen just once. V lost 4 bases and J lost 4, with 13 bases in between. CDR3 length equals 14 residues. Germline values: CDR1 SGHRS, CDR2 YFSETQ. This chain joins TRBV5-1 and TRBJ2-3; maybe TRBD1 (5 bases). This receptor was taken from a man younger than 35 in good health. Sequenced material: memory CD4+ T cells sorted from blood. The subset was: CD45RA-negative fraction. CDR3: CASSAWGSPDTQYF. CDR3 DNA: TGCGCCAGCAGCGCGTGGGGCTCTCCAGATACGCAGTATTTT.